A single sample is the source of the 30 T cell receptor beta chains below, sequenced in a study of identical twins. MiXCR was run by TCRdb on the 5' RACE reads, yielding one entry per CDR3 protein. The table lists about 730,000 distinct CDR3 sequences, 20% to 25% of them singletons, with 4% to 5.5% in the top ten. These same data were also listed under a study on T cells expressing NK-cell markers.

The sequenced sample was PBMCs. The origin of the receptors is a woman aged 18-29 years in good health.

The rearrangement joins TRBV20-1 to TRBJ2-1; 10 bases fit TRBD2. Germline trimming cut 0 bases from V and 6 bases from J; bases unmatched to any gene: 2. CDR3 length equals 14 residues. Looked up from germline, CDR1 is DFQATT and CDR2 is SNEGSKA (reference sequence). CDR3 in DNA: TGCAGTGCTAGAGATCAGCGGGGGGGCAATGAGCAGTTCTTC. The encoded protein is CSARDQRGGNEQFF.

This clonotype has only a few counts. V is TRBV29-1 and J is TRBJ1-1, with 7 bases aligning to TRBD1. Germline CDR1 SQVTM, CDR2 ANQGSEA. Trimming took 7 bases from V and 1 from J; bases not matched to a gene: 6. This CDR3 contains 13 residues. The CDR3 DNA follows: TGCAGCGGAAAGGGACAGCAGAACACTGAAGCTTTCTTT. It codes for CSGKGQQNTEAFF.

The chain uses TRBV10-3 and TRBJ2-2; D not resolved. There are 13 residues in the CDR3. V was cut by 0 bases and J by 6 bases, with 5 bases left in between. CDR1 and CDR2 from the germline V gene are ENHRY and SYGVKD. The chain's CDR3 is CAISESKAGELFF. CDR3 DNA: TGTGCCATCAGTGAGTCGAAGGCCGGGGAGCTGTTTTTT.

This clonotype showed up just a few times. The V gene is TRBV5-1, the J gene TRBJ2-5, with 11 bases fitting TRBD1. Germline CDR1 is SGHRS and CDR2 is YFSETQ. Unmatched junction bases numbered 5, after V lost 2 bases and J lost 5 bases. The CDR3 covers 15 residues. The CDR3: CASSFGQGALETQYF. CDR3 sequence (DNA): TGCGCCAGCAGCTTCGGACAGGGGGCTTTGGAGACCCAGTACTTC.

The CDR3 here is CASSIGQGYSTPEKLFF. CDR3 DNA: TGTGCCAGTAGTATCGGACAGGGGTACTCAACCCCTGAAAAACTGTTTTTT. This chain links TRBV19 with TRBJ1-4; 9 positions agree with TRBD1. The CDR3 consists of 17 residues. J lost 7 bases, V lost 3 bases, and 12 bases had no gene match. Germline CDR1 LNHDA, CDR2 SQIVND (reference sequence).

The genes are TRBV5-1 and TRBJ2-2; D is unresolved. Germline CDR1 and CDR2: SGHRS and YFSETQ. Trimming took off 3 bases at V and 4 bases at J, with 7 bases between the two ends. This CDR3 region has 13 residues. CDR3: CASSSFGTGELFF. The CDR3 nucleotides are TGCGCCAGCAGCTCCTTCGGCACCGGGGAGCTGTTTTTT.

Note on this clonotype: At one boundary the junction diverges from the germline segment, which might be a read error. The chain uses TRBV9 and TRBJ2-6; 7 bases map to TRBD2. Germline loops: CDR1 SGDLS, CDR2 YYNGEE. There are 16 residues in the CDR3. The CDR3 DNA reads TGTGCCACCAGCGTAGTGGGGGGGGCTGGGGCCAACGTCCTGACTTTC. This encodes CATSVVGGAGANVLTF.

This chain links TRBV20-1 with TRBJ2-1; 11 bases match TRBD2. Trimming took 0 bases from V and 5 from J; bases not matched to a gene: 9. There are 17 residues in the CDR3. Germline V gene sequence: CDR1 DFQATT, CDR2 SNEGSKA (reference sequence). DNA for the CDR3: TGCAGTGCTAGAGACATACGACTAGCGGGGAGTCACAATGAGCAGTTCTTC. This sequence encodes CSARDIRLAGSHNEQFF.

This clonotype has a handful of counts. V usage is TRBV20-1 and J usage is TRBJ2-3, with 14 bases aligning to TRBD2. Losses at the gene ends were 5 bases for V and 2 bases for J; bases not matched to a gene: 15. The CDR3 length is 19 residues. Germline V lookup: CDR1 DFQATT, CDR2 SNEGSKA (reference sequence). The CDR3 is CSASLGLAGGGGLTDTQYF. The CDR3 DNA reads TGCAGTGCTTCCCTCGGACTAGCGGGAGGTGGGGGCCTCACAGATACGCAGTATTTT.

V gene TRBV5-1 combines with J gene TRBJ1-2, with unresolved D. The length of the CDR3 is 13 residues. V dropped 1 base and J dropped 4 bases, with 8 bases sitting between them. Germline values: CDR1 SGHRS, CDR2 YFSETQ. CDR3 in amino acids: CASSLSQSYGYTF. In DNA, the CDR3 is TGCGCCAGCAGCTTGTCACAGAGCTATGGCTACACCTTC.

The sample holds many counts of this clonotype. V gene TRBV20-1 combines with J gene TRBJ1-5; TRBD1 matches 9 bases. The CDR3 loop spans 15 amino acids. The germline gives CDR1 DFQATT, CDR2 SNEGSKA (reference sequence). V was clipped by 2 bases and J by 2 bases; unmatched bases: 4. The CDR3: CSARRGQGGNQPQHF. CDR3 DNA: TGCAGTGCTAGACGGGGACAGGGCGGCAATCAGCCCCAGCATTTT.

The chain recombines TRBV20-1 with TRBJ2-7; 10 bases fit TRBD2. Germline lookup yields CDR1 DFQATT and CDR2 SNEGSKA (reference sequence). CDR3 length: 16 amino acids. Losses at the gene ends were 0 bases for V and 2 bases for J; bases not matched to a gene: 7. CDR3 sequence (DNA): TGCAGTGCTAGAGATCTCCTAGCGGGAGTCGCCTACGAGCAGTACTTC. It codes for CSARDLLAGVAYEQYF.

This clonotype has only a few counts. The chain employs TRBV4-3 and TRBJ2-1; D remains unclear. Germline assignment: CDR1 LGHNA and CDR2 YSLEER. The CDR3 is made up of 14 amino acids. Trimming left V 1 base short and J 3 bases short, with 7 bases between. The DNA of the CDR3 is TGCGCCAGCAGCCAAGCTCTAGACTACAATGAGCAGTTCTTC. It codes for CASSQALDYNEQFF.

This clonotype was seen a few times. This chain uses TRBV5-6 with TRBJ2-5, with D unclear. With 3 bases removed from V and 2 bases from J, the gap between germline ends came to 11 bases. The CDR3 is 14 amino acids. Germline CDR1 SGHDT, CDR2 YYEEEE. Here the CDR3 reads CASSSLRGQETQYF. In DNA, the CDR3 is TGTGCCAGCAGCTCCTTACGTGGACAAGAGACCCAGTACTTC.

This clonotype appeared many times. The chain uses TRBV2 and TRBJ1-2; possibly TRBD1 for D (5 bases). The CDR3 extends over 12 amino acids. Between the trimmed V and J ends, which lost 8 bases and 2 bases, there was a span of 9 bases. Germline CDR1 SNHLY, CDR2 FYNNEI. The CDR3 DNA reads TGTGCCAGCGGGGACGGCAACTATGGCTACACCTTC. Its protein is CASGDGNYGYTF. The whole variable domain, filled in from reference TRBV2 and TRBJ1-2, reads EPEVTQTPSHQVTQMGQEVILRCVPISNHLYFYWYRQILGQKVEFLVSFYNNEISEKSEIFDDQFSVERPDGSNFTLKIRSTKLEDSAMYFCASGDGNYGYTFGSGTRLTVV.

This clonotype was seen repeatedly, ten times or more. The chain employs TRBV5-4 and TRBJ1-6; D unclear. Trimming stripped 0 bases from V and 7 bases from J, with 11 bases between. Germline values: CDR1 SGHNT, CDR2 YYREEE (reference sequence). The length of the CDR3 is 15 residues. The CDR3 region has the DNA TGTGCCAGCAGCTTGGTCCTAGGGCAAAATTCACCCCTCCACTTT. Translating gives CASSLVLGQNSPLHF.

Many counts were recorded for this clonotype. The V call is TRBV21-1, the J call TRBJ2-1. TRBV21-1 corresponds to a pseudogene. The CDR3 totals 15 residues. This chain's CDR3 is CASSSRLPVNNEQFF. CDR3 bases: TGTGCCAGCAGCAGTCGCCTTCCGGTGAACAATGAGCAGTTCTTC.

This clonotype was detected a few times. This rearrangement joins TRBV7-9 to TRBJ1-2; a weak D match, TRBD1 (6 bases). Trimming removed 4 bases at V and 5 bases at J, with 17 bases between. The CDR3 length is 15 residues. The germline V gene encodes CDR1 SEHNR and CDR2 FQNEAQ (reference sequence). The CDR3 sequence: CASSSSRGAEYGYTF. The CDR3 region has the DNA TGTGCCAGCAGCTCCTCTCGGGGGGCCGAATATGGCTACACCTTC.

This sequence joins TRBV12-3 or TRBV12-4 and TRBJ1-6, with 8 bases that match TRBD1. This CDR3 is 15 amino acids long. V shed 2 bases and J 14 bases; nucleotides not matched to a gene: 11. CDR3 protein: CASSLPGQGLIALHF. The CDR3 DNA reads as TGTGCCAGCAGTTTACCCGGACAGGGTTTGATAGCCCTCCACTTT.

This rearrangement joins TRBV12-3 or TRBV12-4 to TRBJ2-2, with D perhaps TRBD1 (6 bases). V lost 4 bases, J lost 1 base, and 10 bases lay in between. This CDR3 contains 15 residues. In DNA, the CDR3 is TGTGCCAGCAGTTATCTACAGGGGAACACCGGGGAGCTGTTTTTT. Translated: CASSYLQGNTGELFF.

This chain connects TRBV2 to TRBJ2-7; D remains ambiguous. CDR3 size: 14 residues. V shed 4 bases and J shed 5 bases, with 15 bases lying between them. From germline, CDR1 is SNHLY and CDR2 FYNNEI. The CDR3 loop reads CASSGLRSRHEQYF. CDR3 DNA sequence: TGTGCCAGCAGTGGCTTGAGGAGCCGGCACGAGCAGTACTTC.

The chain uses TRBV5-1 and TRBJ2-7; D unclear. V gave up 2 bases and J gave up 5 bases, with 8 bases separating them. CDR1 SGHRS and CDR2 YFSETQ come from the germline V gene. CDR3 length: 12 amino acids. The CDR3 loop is CASSFLTDEQYF. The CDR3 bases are TGCGCCAGCAGCTTCTTAACGGACGAGCAGTACTTC.

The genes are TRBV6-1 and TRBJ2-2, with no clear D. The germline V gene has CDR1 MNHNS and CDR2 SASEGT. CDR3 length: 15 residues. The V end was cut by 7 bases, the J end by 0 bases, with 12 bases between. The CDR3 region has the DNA TGTGCCAGCACCTCCCGTGGGCCGAACACCGGGGAGCTGTTTTTT. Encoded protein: CASTSRGPNTGELFF.

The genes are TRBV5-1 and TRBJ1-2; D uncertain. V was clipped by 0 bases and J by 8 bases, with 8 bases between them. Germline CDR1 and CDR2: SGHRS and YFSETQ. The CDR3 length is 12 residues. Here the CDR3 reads CASSLDQGGYTF. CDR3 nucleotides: TGCGCCAGCAGCTTGGATCAAGGCGGCTACACCTTC. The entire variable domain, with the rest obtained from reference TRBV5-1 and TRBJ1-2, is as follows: KAGVTQTPRYLIKTRGQQVTLSCSPISGHRSVSWYQQTPGQGLQFLFEYFSETQRNKGNFPGRFSGRQFSNSRSEMNVSTLELGDSALYLCASSLDQGGYTFGSGTRLTVV.

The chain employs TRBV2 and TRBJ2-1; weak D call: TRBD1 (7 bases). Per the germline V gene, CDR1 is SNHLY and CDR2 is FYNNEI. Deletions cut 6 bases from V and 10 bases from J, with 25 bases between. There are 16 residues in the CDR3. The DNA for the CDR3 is TGTGCCAGCAGGCCCCGGAGGGGGCAAGCTTATGAGGAGCAGTTCTTC. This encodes CASRPRRGQAYEEQFF.

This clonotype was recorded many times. The chain's CDR3 is CASRGGSPLHF. For the CDR3, the DNA is TGTGCCAGCAGAGGGGGGTCACCCCTCCACTTT. The J gene is TRBJ1-6, the V gene TRBV12-3 or TRBV12-4, with a possible D match to TRBD1 (6 bases). Trimming took off 6 bases at V and 10 bases at J, with 7 bases between the two ends. The CDR3 consists of 11 residues.

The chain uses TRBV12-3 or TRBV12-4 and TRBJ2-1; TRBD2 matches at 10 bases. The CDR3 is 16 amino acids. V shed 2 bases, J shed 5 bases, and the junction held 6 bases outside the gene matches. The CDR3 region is CASSLSTSGVNNEQFF. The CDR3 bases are TGTGCCAGCAGTTTATCAACTAGCGGGGTAAACAATGAGCAGTTCTTC.

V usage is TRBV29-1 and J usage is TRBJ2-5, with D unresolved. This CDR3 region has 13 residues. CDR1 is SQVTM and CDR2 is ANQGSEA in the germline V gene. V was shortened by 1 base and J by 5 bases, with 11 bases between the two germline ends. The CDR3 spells CSVEGGDRETQYF. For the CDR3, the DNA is TGCAGCGTTGAAGGTGGGGATCGGGAGACCCAGTACTTC.

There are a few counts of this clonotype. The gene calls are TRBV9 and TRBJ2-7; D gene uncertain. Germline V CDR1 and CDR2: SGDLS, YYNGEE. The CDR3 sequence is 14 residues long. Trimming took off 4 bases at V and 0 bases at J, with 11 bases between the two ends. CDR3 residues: CASSPSGYSYEQYF. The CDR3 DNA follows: TGTGCCAGCAGCCCTAGTGGTTACTCCTACGAGCAGTACTTC.

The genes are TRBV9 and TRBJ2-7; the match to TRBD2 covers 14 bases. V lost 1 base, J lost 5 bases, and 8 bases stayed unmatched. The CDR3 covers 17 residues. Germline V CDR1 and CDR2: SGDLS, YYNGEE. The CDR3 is CASSVHGTSGSKHEQYF. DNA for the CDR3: TGTGCCAGCAGCGTACACGGGACTAGCGGGAGTAAGCACGAGCAGTACTTC.